A single sample gave rise to the 14 T cell receptor beta chains below, sequenced in a study of cytomegalovirus exposure and HLA in healthy donors. PCR primers comprised 60 Vbeta and 13 Jbeta primers. Generated by immunoSEQ multiplex PCR, the TCRdb table keeps only in-frame clones and is missing some. The repertoire table contains 20,000 to 25,000 clones. Sequencing used PBMCs. The receptors originated from a man aged 55 to 69 in good health and CMV-seropositive.

The chain links TRBV30 to TRBJ1-1; unclear D gene. The germline V and J ends were trimmed by 5 bases and 1 base, with 8 bases remaining between them. The length of the CDR3 is 12 residues. Germline CDR1 reads GTSNPN; CDR2 reads SVGIG (reference sequence). The DNA for the CDR3 is TGTGCCTGGGCGACACCGAACACTGAAGCTTTCTTT. Its translation is CAWATPNTEAFF. Based on the CDR3 plus reference TRBV30 and TRBJ1-1, the full variable domain is SQTIHQWPATLVQPVGSPLSLECTVEGTSNPNLYWYRQAAGRGLQLLFYSVGIGQISSEVPQNLSASRPQDRQFILSSKKLLLSDSGFYLCAWATPNTEAFFGQGTRLTVV.

The chain recombines TRBV2 with TRBJ2-1; 9 bases line up with TRBD2. Germline assignment: CDR1 SNHLY and CDR2 FYNNEI. V was pared by 7 bases and J by 6 bases, with 10 bases of the junction left unmatched. This CDR3 region has 15 residues. CDR3 DNA: TGTGCCAGCAACGGACTCGGACTAGCGCTCAATGAGCAGTTCTTC. Protein sequence: CASNGLGLALNEQFF.

V and J are TRBV11-2 and TRBJ2-7; 7 positions agree with TRBD1. Germline V lookup: CDR1 SGHAT, CDR2 FQNNGV. The V gene end was trimmed by 6 bases and the J gene end by 2 bases; junction bases not matched to a gene: 10. This CDR3 region has 15 residues. In DNA form, the CDR3 reads TGTGCCAGCAGGGCAGGGGGTGGGAAGGCCTACGAGCAGTACTTC. It encodes CASRAGGGKAYEQYF.

The genes are TRBV13 and TRBJ2-7; D may be TRBD2 (5 bases). The CDR3 runs 14 residues. Trimming took 0 bases from V and 5 from J, leaving 11 bases between them. The V gene's germline CDR1 is PRHDT and CDR2 FYEKMQ (reference sequence). As DNA, the CDR3 is TGTGCCAGCAGCTTAGGTGGGAGAGGAAACGAGCAGTACTTC. It yields the protein CASSLGGRGNEQYF.

This chain joins TRBV30 and TRBJ2-1, with 10 bases aligning to TRBD1. The CDR3 is 16 amino acids. Per the germline V gene, CDR1 is GTSNPN and CDR2 is SVGIG (reference sequence). J gave up 0 bases and V 3 bases, and 5 bases lay outside the gene matches. DNA of the CDR3: TGTGCCTGGAGGACAGGGGGCATCAACTCCTACAATGAGCAGTTCTTC. Protein product: CAWRTGGINSYNEQFF.

The rearrangement uses TRBV10-2 and TRBJ2-7; perhaps TRBD1 as D (5 bases). The V and J ends lost 6 bases and 5 bases respectively, with 8 bases between them. CDR1 and CDR2 (germline): WSHSY, SAAADI. This CDR3 contains 11 residues. The CDR3 loop reads CASSQGHEQYF. CDR3 nucleotides: TGCGCCAGCAGCCAGGGCCACGAGCAGTACTTC.

CDR3 sequence (DNA): TGTGCCAGCTCACCACAGGGGGCCGGGACTGGAAACACCATATATTTT. This translates into CASSPQGAGTGNTIYF. V is TRBV18 and J is TRBJ1-3, with 7 bases aligning to TRBD1. The CDR3 extends over 16 amino acids. With V trimmed by 1 base and J by 2 bases, 5 bases remained unmatched. Germline V gene data show CDR1 as KGHSH and CDR2 as LQKENI.

The chain combines TRBV4-1 with TRBJ1-5, with 10 bases matching TRBD1. CDR1 and CDR2 from the germline V gene are MGHRA and YSYEKL. The J segment lost 4 bases and the V segment lost 5 bases, leaving 5 bases of the junction unmatched. The CDR3 totals 15 residues. The CDR3: CASSARQGANQPQHF. As DNA, the CDR3 is TGCGCCAGCAGCGCCAGACAGGGGGCGAATCAGCCCCAGCATTTT.

This sequence joins TRBV11-2 and TRBJ2-5, with TRBD2 matching 11 bases. The length of the CDR3 is 15 residues. J gave up 5 bases and V 5 bases, and 7 bases lay outside the gene matches. The germline V gene has CDR1 SGHAT and CDR2 FQNNGV. Here the CDR3 DNA reads TGTGCCAGCAGCCTACGACTAGCGGGACACGAGACCCAGTACTTC. Protein: CASSLRLAGHETQYF.

The chain combines TRBV14 with TRBJ2-7; TRBD1 aligns across 7 bases. With 4 bases clipped from V and 2 bases from J, the junction kept 11 bases outside the gene matches. This CDR3 comprises 16 residues. Germline CDR1 is SGHDN and CDR2 is FVKESK. CDR3 nucleotides: TGTGCCAGCAGCCCCTCGCAGGGGGTATCCGCCTACGAGCAGTACTTC. Encoded protein: CASSPSQGVSAYEQYF.

The rearrangement uses TRBV7-9 and TRBJ2-7; 11 bases match TRBD1. Trimming cost V 5 bases and J 6 bases; bases outside gene matches: 9. Per the germline V gene, CDR1 is SEHNR and CDR2 is FQNEAQ (reference sequence). The CDR3 runs 15 residues. The CDR3 sequence: CASSTRTGGFSEQYF. In DNA, the CDR3 is TGTGCCAGCAGCACTCGGACAGGGGGCTTTAGCGAGCAGTACTTC.

The rearrangement joins TRBV5-1 to TRBJ1-5; D is possibly TRBD1 (5 bases). Germline assignment: CDR1 SGHRS and CDR2 YFSETQ. CDR3 length: 17 residues. With 0 bases removed from V and 0 bases from J, the gap between germline ends came to 13 bases. CDR3 loop: CASSLVVVRGSNQPQHF. CDR3 coding DNA: TGCGCCAGCAGCTTGGTCGTCGTAAGGGGTAGCAATCAGCCCCAGCATTTT.

The genes are TRBV5-1 and TRBJ2-5; D might be TRBD1 (5 bases). Germline assignment: CDR1 SGHRS and CDR2 YFSETQ. The CDR3 contains 15 residues. The V end lost 3 bases, the J end lost 3 bases, and 15 bases lay between the germline ends. The DNA of the CDR3 is TGCGCCAGCAGCTCGCAGGGCAGGTCCGAAGAGACCCAGTACTTC. Encoded protein: CASSSQGRSEETQYF.

The chain links TRBV9 to TRBJ2-1; possibly TRBD2 for D (6 bases). Deletions cut 2 bases from V and 10 bases from J, with 10 bases between. CDR3 size: 12 residues. Germline V gives CDR1 SGDLS, CDR2 YYNGEE. As DNA, the CDR3 is TGTGCCAGCAGCGTTAATAGCGGAGAGCAGTTCTTC. Protein product: CASSVNSGEQFF.